This TCR beta chain was recovered during a study of T cell responses to AZD1222 COVID-19 vaccine. Across the study: Researchers grouped second doses given at about 4 or about 12 weeks into one pool. Overall study findings and caveats: The repertoires were collected only after the peak T cell response.

Measured with immunoSEQ multiplex PCR; TCRdb has only the in-frame clones, and not every one. The profile shows about 120,000 clones, almost 95% of them singletons. For this clone: No antigen is known for it.

The TCR originated in an adult in good health. The sequenced sample was peripheral blood, obtained on day 0 of AZD1222 vaccination.

CDR3 in amino acids: CASSHFSGGPQHF. The DNA for the CDR3 is TGTGCCAGCAGTCATTTCTCCGGCGGGCCCCAGCATTTT. V and J are TRBV7-9 and TRBJ1-5; no definite D call. CDR1 is SEHNR, CDR2 FQNEAQ, per germline (reference sequence). Between the trimmed V and J ends, which lost 6 bases and 9 bases, there was a span of 15 bases. The CDR3 is 13 residues long.